This passage covers 11 T cell receptor beta chains from one sample sequenced in a study of OX40 agonist ivuxolimab in advanced cancers. Libraries were made using the immunoSEQ multiplex PCR assay. The clones in this table, taken by TCRdb from immuneACCESS, are in-frame only. Not every clone is retained; where verified, under half of the shortfall comes from an unresolved V gene, and the cause of the rest is unknown. Present in this sample are 90,000 to 100,000 clones, 87% of which were seen just once. Of the sample, approximately 0.5% is held by the ten largest clones. The material was CD4+ or CD8+ T cells sorted from blood, obtained in a trial of the OX40 agonist ivuxolimab. All receptors derive from an adult with an advanced solid tumor such as melanoma, head and neck, liver or kidney cancer.

This sequence joins TRBV25-1 and TRBJ1-6, with 7 bases matching TRBD1. V lost 5 bases, J lost 10 bases, and 5 bases stayed unmatched. Per the germline V gene, CDR1 is MGHDK and CDR2 is SYGVNS. The CDR3 has 13 residues. CDR3 sequence reads: CASSRTGVSPLHF. The CDR3 DNA reads TGTGCCAGCAGTCGAACAGGGGTCTCACCCCTCCACTTT.

A single count supports this clone. The J gene is TRBJ1-2, the V gene TRBV11-2, with D possibly TRBD1 on 6 matching bases. The germline gives CDR1 SGHAT, CDR2 FQNNGV. CDR3 length: 15 residues. The V end was cut by 0 bases, the J end by 6 bases, with 14 bases between. In DNA, the CDR3 is TGTGCCAGCAGCTTAGACTGGGGGGCGCATAATGGCTACACCTTC. This encodes CASSLDWGAHNGYTF. Using reference TRBV11-2 and TRBJ1-2 for the parts outside the CDR3, the full variable domain is EAGVAQSPRYKIIEKRQSVAFWCNPISGHATLYWYQQILGQGPKLLIQFQNNGVVDDSQLPKDRFSAERLKGVDSTLKIQPAKLEDSAVYLCASSLDWGAHNGYTFGSGTRLTVV.

The CDR3 coding sequence is TGTGCCAGCAGCGCTCCGGGACGGGGATACAATGAGCAGTTCTTC. Translated: CASSAPGRGYNEQFF. The rearrangement joins TRBV11-3 to TRBJ2-1; the D call may be TRBD1 or TRBD2 (5 bases each). V gave up 5 bases and J gave up 4 bases, with 15 bases separating them. CDR1 and CDR2 (germline): SGHNT, YENEEA. The length of the CDR3 is 15 residues.

The rearrangement uses TRBV11-2 and TRBJ1-2; D perhaps matches TRBD1 (5 bases). The CDR3 covers 15 residues. In germline, CDR1 is SGHAT, CDR2 FQNNGV. Between the trimmed V and J ends, which lost 1 base and 1 base, there was a span of 10 bases. The CDR3 nucleotides are TGTGCCAGCAGCTTAGCACCAGGGTATAACTATGGCTACACCTTC. The encoded protein is CASSLAPGYNYGYTF.

This chain links TRBV5-3 with TRBJ2-1; 8 nucleotides align to TRBD2. Being an ORF, TRBV5-3 has a function that is uncertain. The CDR3 totals 15 residues. J lost 6 bases, V lost 4 bases, and 9 bases had no gene match. The CDR3 region is CARSHPGGGGNEQFF. The CDR3 DNA sequence: TGTGCCAGAAGCCACCCCGGGGGGGGCGGCAATGAGCAGTTCTTC.

This rearrangement joins TRBV5-1 to TRBJ2-5; unclear D gene. The CDR3 length is 14 residues. From germline, CDR1 is SGHRS and CDR2 YFSETQ. Between the trimmed V and J ends, which lost 5 bases and 2 bases, there was a span of 13 bases. Here the CDR3 DNA reads TGCGCCAGCAGAGTAGACTCAGCACAAGAGACCCAGTACTTC. Translating it yields CASRVDSAQETQYF.

The rearrangement joins TRBV7-3 to TRBJ2-3, with D tentatively TRBD2 (6 bases). Germline loops: CDR1 SGHTA, CDR2 FQGTGA. V lost 1 base and J 11 bases, leaving 10 bases between the germline ends. CDR3 length: 12 amino acids. Here the CDR3 DNA reads TGTGCCAGCAGCTTAATTGGGGACTTGCAGTATTTT. Translation gives CASSLIGDLQYF. The full variable domain, in which reference TRBV7-3 and TRBJ2-3 provide the parts outside the CDR3, is GAGVSQTPSNKVTEKGKYVELRCDPISGHTALYWYRQSLGQGPEFLIYFQGTGAADDSGLPNDRFFAVRPEGSVSTLKIQRTERGDSAVYLCASSLIGDLQYFGPGTRLTVL.

This clone was observed a handful of times. The chain recombines TRBV20-1 with TRBJ1-3, with D perhaps TRBD1 (6 bases). The CDR3 length is 11 residues. The V gene lost 0 bases and the J gene lost 11 bases, with 8 bases spanning the gap. Per the germline V gene, CDR1 is DFQATT and CDR2 is SNEGSKA (reference sequence). The CDR3 region has the DNA TGCAGTGCTAGAGATACAGGGTCCATATATTTT. It encodes CSARDTGSIYF.

The table lists this clone with a count of one. This sequence joins TRBV18 and TRBJ2-3, with D perhaps TRBD1 or TRBD2 (5 bases each). Trimming cost V 1 base and J 5 bases, with 13 bases left between them. The germline CDR1 and CDR2 sequences are KGHSH and LQKENI. This CDR3 contains 15 residues. In DNA form, the CDR3 reads TGTGCCAGCTCACCACGGCCGGGGCCGGAAGATACGCAGTATTTT. Amino acids: CASSPRPGPEDTQYF.

Concerning this clone: No conserved phenylalanine or tryptophan ends this CDR3, so it is likely a read error. This chain uses TRBV4-2 with TRBJ1-6; D remains ambiguous. Between the trimmed V and J ends, which lost 2 bases and 0 bases, there was a span of 8 bases. Germline assignment: CDR1 LGHNA and CDR2 YNFKEQ. The CDR3 runs to 16 residues. The CDR3 DNA reads TGTGCCAGCAGCCAAAAATCACTCTCCTATAATTCACCCCTCCACCTT. Residues: CASSQKSLSYNSPLHL.

This clone was counted between two and nine times. The CDR3 carries no conserved terminal phenylalanine or tryptophan, so it likely arises from a read error. This chain joins TRBV6-1 and TRBJ1-6; D ambiguous. This CDR3 is built from 14 residues. CDR1 MNHNS and CDR2 SASEGT come from the germline V gene. V was pared by 3 bases and J by 7 bases, with 10 bases between. The CDR3 DNA reads TGTGCCAGCAGTGACCTAAGGCAGAATTCACCCCTCCACCTT. Translated, it gives CASSDLRQNSPLHL.